Reported below is one T cell receptor (beta chain). Germline lookup yields CDR1 SGHAT and CDR2 FQNNGV. The CDR3 loop spans 16 amino acids. V lost 1 base and J lost 0; bases outside the gene matches: 5. This entry is derived from a study of blood T cell repertoires in COVID-19. Under the authors' procedure: Counts of nucleated cells, estimated from reference gene primer amplification, were obtained. Only in-frame clones appear in the TCRdb table, and some are missing; sequencing was by immunoSEQ multiplex PCR. The V and J calls and clone size are taken from that table; D and trimming were inferred from the DNA. This table has approximately 80,000 clones, 81% appearing once.

This chain joins TRBV11-2 and TRBJ2-7, with 8 bases lining up with TRBD1. The specimen sequenced was peripheral blood. The clonotype originates from a man of 80 years or more with acute or convalescent COVID-19. CDR3 coding DNA: TGTGCCAGCAGCTTAGTTGGGACAGGTAGCTCCTACGAGCAGTACTTC. It specifies CASSLVGTGSSYEQYF.